This TCR beta chain emerged from a study of blood T cell repertoires in COVID-19. Study summary: Material from acute and convalescent COVID-19 was sourced from the United States, Italy and Spain. Nucleic acid was either cDNA or gDNA, and it came from T cells, B-cell-depleted T cells, or PBMCs.

This clone was counted once. V was shortened by 0 bases and J by 6 bases, with 12 bases between the two germline ends. CDR3 length equals 14 residues. Germline V gives CDR1 SGDLS, CDR2 YYNGEE. As handled by the study authors: Amplified reference gene primers provided the basis for estimating nucleated cell counts. Method: immunoSEQ multiplex PCR; TCRdb's copy keeps in-frame clones and lacks some. The D gene and trimming were derived from the DNA, and the V and J assignments and clone size from that table. The sample includes approximately 260,000 clones, around 90% seen only once; the top ten take around 6.9%.

This receptor was identified in a man in his 60s who had recovered from COVID-19. V and J are TRBV9 and TRBJ1-2; a possible D gene is TRBD1 (5 bases). Sequencing was performed on peripheral blood. The CDR3 DNA reads as TGTGCCAGCAGCGTAGTAGGGGCAGTCGATGGCTACACCTTC. Protein product: CASSVVGAVDGYTF.